This section outlines one T cell receptor (beta chain) sequence together with its context. Antigen: not known. These data originate in a study of T cell responses to AZD1222 COVID-19 vaccine. General study points: The study identified only a handful of AZD1222 recipients as seropositive at baseline. None of the repertoires were sampled until the peak T cell response had passed. Vaccine-related CD4 TCRs covered spike, predominating at 160-218 and 743-854.

Profiling relied on immunoSEQ multiplex PCR, and the TCRdb table lists in-frame clones only, not all of them. The sample includes approximately 140,000 clones, around 90% of them seen just once. Trimming removed 1 base at V and 2 bases at J, with 7 bases between. The CDR3 is 14 amino acids. Per germline, CDR1 SGHTA and CDR2 FQGNSA. The chain joins TRBV7-2 to TRBJ2-3; no clear D gene. This sample comprised peripheral blood, obtained 28 days after the second dose of the MenACWY control vaccine. This clonotype originated in an adult who received the MenACWY meningococcal vaccine as a control. This CDR3 is CASSLGWDTDTQYF. CDR3 nucleotides: TGTGCCAGCAGCTTAGGTTGGGACACAGATACGCAGTATTTT.